This TCR beta chain comes out of a study of regulatory T cells in long-lasting Graves disease. As to time point: newly diagnosed GD, antithyroid drugs for less than 3 months. Extracted RNA from PBMCs served as the source of the TCR library. Peripheral blood, roughly 10 milliliters of it, was drawn into EDTA tubes. Building the TCR beta libraries relied on iRepertoire HTBI primers, and CDR3 regions underwent Arm-PCR. TCRdb called the multiplex PCR reads again in MiXCR, with one record for every CDR3 protein. The profile shows around 450,000 distinct CDR3 sequences, 15% of them singletons. Study conclusions and caveats: It was peripheral blood alone, not thyroid tissue, that was studied.

A note on this clonotype: The antigen is unknown.

These data were likewise used in another study, on T cells in Graves' hyperthyroidism and ophthalmopathy. That report notes: HTBI primers drove first-round RT-PCR of the TCR CDR3. In the blood, most expanded thyroid clonotypes above 0.001 appeared as well.

This receptor was obtained from a woman aged 25-40 years with Graves disease. The sequencing here drew on peripheral blood mononuclear cells (PBMCs), taken at new diagnosis, from a patient treated with antithyroid drugs.

Here the CDR3 reads CSASPPRTATDTQYF. Written as DNA, the CDR3 is TGCAGTGCTAGTCCCCCTCGGACAGCCACAGATACGCAGTATTTT. The gene calls are TRBV20-1 and TRBJ2-3; possibly TRBD1 for D (6 bases). V lost 3 bases, J lost 2 bases, and 15 bases lay in between. The CDR3 sequence is 15 residues long. The germline CDR1 and CDR2 sequences are DFQATT and SNEGSKA (reference sequence).